These 21 T cell receptor beta chains were sequenced from one sample in a study of cytomegalovirus exposure and HLA in healthy donors. The primer mix had 60 Vbeta and 13 Jbeta primers. Assay: immunoSEQ multiplex PCR; the TCRdb copy retains only in-frame clones and omits some. The sample has about 110,000 clones; more than 60% are singletons. Sequenced: PBMCs. The source of these receptors is a woman between 40 and 50 years old in good health and CMV-seronegative.

This chain joins TRBV21-1 and TRBJ2-7; the DNA was not used to check the table's D call, TRBD2. TRBV21-1 constitutes a pseudogene. CDR3 length equals 15 residues. CDR3 nucleotide sequence: TGTGCCAGCAGCCACGGTGGGGGGGACGATTACGAGCAGTACTTC. This encodes CASSHGGGDDYEQYF.

V and J are TRBV29-1 and TRBJ2-1; 7 bases match TRBD2. V shed 4 bases and J 7 bases; nucleotides not matched to a gene: 7. CDR3 length equals 13 residues. Germline-derived CDR1 and CDR2 are SQVTM and ANQGSEA. The CDR3 is CSVGIPGLNEQFF. The DNA for the CDR3 is TGCAGCGTTGGAATCCCGGGACTAAATGAGCAGTTCTTC.

The chain has TRBV9 and TRBJ1-1; possibly TRBD1 for D (5 bases). The CDR3 is 13 amino acids. Trimming took 3 bases from V and 1 from J, leaving 7 bases between them. Germline values: CDR1 SGDLS, CDR2 YYNGEE. The CDR3 sequence is CASSGQTNTEAFF. For the CDR3, the DNA is TGTGCCAGCAGCGGACAGACGAACACTGAAGCTTTCTTT.

The chain carries TRBV7-3 and TRBJ2-2, with 10 bases aligning to TRBD2. Germline V gives CDR1 SGHTA, CDR2 FQGTGA. CDR3 length: 16 residues. Trimming removed 4 bases from V and 6 bases from J; junction bases left unmatched: 8. The CDR3 DNA follows: TGTGCCAGCAGCTCCGCGCTAGCGGGAGTTTCCGGGGAGCTGTTTTTT. Residues: CASSSALAGVSGELFF. The entire variable domain, with the rest obtained from reference TRBV7-3 and TRBJ2-2, is as follows: GAGVSQTPSNKVTEKGKYVELRCDPISGHTALYWYRQSLGQGPEFLIYFQGTGAADDSGLPNDRFFAVRPEGSVSTLKIQRTERGDSAVYLCASSSALAGVSGELFFGEGSRLTVL.

This clone has a handful of counts. The rearrangement links TRBV2 to TRBJ2-3, with a weak D call TRBD2 (7 bases). V lost 3 bases, J lost 3 bases, and 13 bases lay in between. The CDR3 extends over 15 amino acids. The germline V gene has CDR1 SNHLY and CDR2 FYNNEI. This chain's CDR3 is CASSDWGGATDTQYF. For the CDR3, the DNA is TGTGCCAGCAGTGATTGGGGGGGGGCAACAGATACGCAGTATTTT.

The chain uses TRBV6-4 and TRBJ2-1; 8 bases are shared with TRBD2. This CDR3 contains 15 residues. The V segment lost 0 bases and the J segment 3 bases; nucleotides outside the gene matches: 1. Germline V gene lookup returns CDR1 MRHNA and CDR2 SNTAGT. CDR3 residues: CASSDSSGSYNEQFF. The DNA of the CDR3 is TGTGCCAGCAGTGACTCAAGCGGGAGCTACAATGAGCAGTTCTTC.

This chain joins TRBV18 and TRBJ2-7; 9 nucleotides match TRBD2. CDR3 size: 16 residues. Germline assignment: CDR1 KGHSH and CDR2 LQKENI. Germline trimming cut 2 bases from V and 1 base from J; bases unmatched to any gene: 6. The CDR3 DNA is TGTGCCAGCTCACCATCTATGCGGGGGGGGTCCTACGAGCAGTACTTC. It codes for CASSPSMRGGSYEQYF.

This clone was seen more than once but under ten times. This chain connects TRBV5-6 to TRBJ2-7; the match to TRBD1 covers 8 bases. The length of the CDR3 is 15 residues. V lost 4 bases, J lost 2 bases, and 8 bases stayed unmatched. In germline, CDR1 is SGHDT, CDR2 YYEEEE. The CDR3 sequence is CASSLGTGTPYEQYF. The CDR3 coding sequence is TGTGCCAGCAGCCTCGGGACAGGCACACCCTACGAGCAGTACTTC.

There are a few counts of this clone. The genes are TRBV11-1 and TRBJ2-5, with 9 bases that match TRBD2. There are 16 residues in the CDR3. From germline, CDR1 is SGHAT and CDR2 FQDESV (reference sequence). Trimming at V came to 5 bases and at J to 5 bases, leaving 12 bases not matched to a gene. The CDR3 protein is CASSTSGLAGEETQYF. The CDR3 nucleotides read TGTGCCAGCAGCACATCCGGCTTAGCGGGGGAGGAGACCCAGTACTTC.

This clone turned up a few times. The rearrangement joins TRBV10-1 to TRBJ2-7; 14 nucleotides align to TRBD2. J was trimmed by 6 bases and V by 2 bases; bases with no gene match: 24. Germline V gene data show CDR1 as WNHNN and CDR2 as SYGVQD (reference sequence). This CDR3 has 22 amino acids. CDR3 sequence reads: CASSELPHSGLAGEGVTREQYF. The CDR3 region has the DNA TGCGCCAGCAGTGAGCTACCTCACTCGGGACTAGCGGGAGAGGGTGTCACCCGCGAGCAGTACTTC.

This clone showed up just a few times. The chain joins TRBV4-3 to TRBJ1-1; maybe TRBD1 (5 bases). V lost 4 bases to trimming and J lost 1 base, with 13 bases between them. The CDR3 extends over 15 amino acids. Germline CDR1 reads LGHNA; CDR2 reads YSLEER. CDR3 amino acids: CASSRWVQGNTEAFF. DNA for the CDR3: TGCGCCAGCAGCCGTTGGGTTCAGGGGAACACTGAAGCTTTCTTT.

The chain is built from TRBV4-2 and TRBJ2-3, with D possibly matching TRBD2 (7 bases). This CDR3 contains 15 residues. Germline CDR1 LGHNA, CDR2 YNFKEQ. V was pared by 3 bases and J by 4 bases, with 14 bases between. The CDR3 coding sequence is TGTGCCAGCAGCCAGGGGGGGGGCGGTTCAGATACGCAGTATTTT. It specifies CASSQGGGGSDTQYF.

The chain combines TRBV6-1 with TRBJ2-5; a weak D match, TRBD1 (6 bases). This CDR3 is 13 amino acids long. Trimming shortened V by 8 bases and J by 2 bases, and 12 bases separated the two germline ends. Germline CDR1 and CDR2: MNHNS and SASEGT. CDR3 coding DNA: TGTGCCAGCTCCCGGACAGCTCAAGAGACCCAGTACTTC. As protein: CASSRTAQETQYF.

This sequence joins TRBV4-3 and TRBJ2-3; 11 nucleotides agree with TRBD2. Germline loops: CDR1 LGHNA, CDR2 YSLEER. The CDR3 has 16 residues. Trimming at V came to 2 bases and at J to 2 bases, leaving 3 bases not matched to a gene. The CDR3 region has the DNA TGCGCCAGCAGCCAACTAGCGGGGGGTAACACAGATACGCAGTATTTT. The encoded protein is CASSQLAGGNTDTQYF.

The rearrangement uses TRBV7-6 and TRBJ1-5, with D unresolved. CDR3 length: 13 amino acids. With 5 bases removed from V and 8 bases from J, the gap between germline ends came to 13 bases. Germline values: CDR1 SGHVS, CDR2 FNYEAQ. The CDR3 DNA reads TGTGCCAGCAGCCGGGGAGGGTCGGAGCCCCAGCATTTT. This codes for CASSRGGSEPQHF.

This CDR3 is CASSLRGQGGGRTEAFF. For the CDR3, the DNA is TGTGCCAGCAGCTTAAGGGGGCAGGGAGGGGGGCGGACTGAAGCTTTCTTT. The V gene is TRBV7-3, the J gene TRBJ1-1; possibly TRBD1 for D (6 bases). This CDR3 spans 17 amino acids. V lost 1 base to trimming and J lost 5 bases, with 20 bases between them. Germline CDR1 SGHTA, CDR2 FQGTGA.

The chain combines TRBV5-1 with TRBJ2-1; 9 bases fit TRBD2. Per the germline V gene, CDR1 is SGHRS and CDR2 is YFSETQ. The CDR3 is made up of 18 amino acids. J lost 2 bases, V lost 0 bases, and 9 bases had no gene match. The CDR3 nucleotides are TGCGCCAGCAGCTTGGGCGGGGGGGCCGAATTCGCCTACAATGAGCAGTTCTTC. It is translated as CASSLGGGAEFAYNEQFF. The variable domain in full, completed from reference TRBV5-1 and TRBJ2-1, reads KAGVTQTPRYLIKTRGQQVTLSCSPISGHRSVSWYQQTPGQGLQFLFEYFSETQRNKGNFPGRFSGRQFSNSRSEMNVSTLELGDSALYLCASSLGGGAEFAYNEQFFGPGTRLTVL.

The CDR3 region has the DNA TGTGCCACCAGCAGAGATGCAGGGCGCGAGCAGTACTTC. Protein product: CATSRDAGREQYF. The chain employs TRBV15 and TRBJ2-7, with D possibly being TRBD1 (5 bases). CDR1 is LNHNV and CDR2 is YYDKDF in the germline V gene (reference sequence). V lost 0 bases, J lost 6 bases, and 9 bases lay in between. This CDR3 spans 13 amino acids.

CDR3 sequence: CASRIQGENTEAFF. The CDR3 DNA follows: TGTGCCAGCAGGATACAGGGGGAGAACACTGAAGCTTTCTTT. This sequence joins TRBV7-8 and TRBJ1-1, with 8 bases identical to TRBD1. The CDR3 consists of 14 residues. Trimming at V came to 6 bases and at J to 1 base, leaving 4 bases not matched to a gene. Germline V gene lookup returns CDR1 SGHVS and CDR2 FQNEAQ.

The chain carries TRBV5-4 and TRBJ2-5, with 15 bases identical to TRBD2. V lost 4 bases to trimming and J lost 5 bases; unmatched junction nucleotides: 9. CDR1 is SGHNT and CDR2 is YYREEE in the germline V gene (reference sequence). This CDR3 comprises 17 residues. For the CDR3, the DNA is TGTGCCAGCAGCGAACGGACTAGCGGGGGGGAGTGGGAGACCCAGTACTTC. Its protein is CASSERTSGGEWETQYF.

The chain joins TRBV5-1 to TRBJ2-3, with 8 bases fitting TRBD2. In germline, CDR1 is SGHRS, CDR2 YFSETQ. The CDR3 length is 15 residues. The J segment lost 5 bases and the V segment lost 0 bases, leaving 5 bases of the junction unmatched. Here the CDR3 DNA reads TGCGCCAGCAGCTTGGGCAGCGGGAGTATAGATACGCAGTATTTT. Its translation is CASSLGSGSIDTQYF.